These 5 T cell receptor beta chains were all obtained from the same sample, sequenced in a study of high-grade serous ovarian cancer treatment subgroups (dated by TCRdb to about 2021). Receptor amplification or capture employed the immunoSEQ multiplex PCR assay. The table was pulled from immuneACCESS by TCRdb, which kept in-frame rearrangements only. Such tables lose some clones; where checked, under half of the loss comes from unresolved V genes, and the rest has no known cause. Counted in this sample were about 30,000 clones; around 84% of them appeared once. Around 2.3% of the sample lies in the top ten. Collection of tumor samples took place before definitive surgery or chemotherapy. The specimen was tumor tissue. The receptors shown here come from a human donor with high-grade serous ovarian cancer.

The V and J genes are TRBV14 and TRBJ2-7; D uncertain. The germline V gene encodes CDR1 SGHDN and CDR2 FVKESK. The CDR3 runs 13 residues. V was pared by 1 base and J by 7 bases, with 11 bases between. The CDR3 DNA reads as TGTGCCAGCAGCCAAGGGCTCCAGACAGAGCAGTACTTC. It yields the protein CASSQGLQTEQYF.

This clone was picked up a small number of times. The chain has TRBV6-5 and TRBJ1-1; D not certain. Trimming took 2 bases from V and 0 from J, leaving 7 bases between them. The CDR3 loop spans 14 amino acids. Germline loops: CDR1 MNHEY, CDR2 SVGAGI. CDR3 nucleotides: TGTGCCAGCAGTTACGGCCGGATGAACACTGAAGCTTTCTTT. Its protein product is CASSYGRMNTEAFF.

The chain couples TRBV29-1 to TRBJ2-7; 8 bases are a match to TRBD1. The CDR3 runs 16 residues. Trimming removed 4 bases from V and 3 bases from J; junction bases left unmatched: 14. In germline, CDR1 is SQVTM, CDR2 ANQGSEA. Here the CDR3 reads CSVAGQGDIYGYEQYF. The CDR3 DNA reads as TGCAGCGTTGCCGGACAGGGCGACATTTATGGCTACGAGCAGTACTTC.

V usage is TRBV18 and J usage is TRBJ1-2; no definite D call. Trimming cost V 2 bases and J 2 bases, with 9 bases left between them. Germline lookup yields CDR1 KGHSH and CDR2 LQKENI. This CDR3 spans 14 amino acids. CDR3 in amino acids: CASSPTPQNYGYTF. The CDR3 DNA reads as TGTGCCAGCTCACCAACCCCCCAAAACTATGGCTACACCTTC.

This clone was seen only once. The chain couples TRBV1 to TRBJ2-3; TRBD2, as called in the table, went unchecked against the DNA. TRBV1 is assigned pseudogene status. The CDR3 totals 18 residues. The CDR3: CTSSQALSEYASRDTQYF. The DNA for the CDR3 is TGCACCAGCAGCCAAGCACTCTCGGAGTATGCTTCGAGAGATACGCAGTATTTT.